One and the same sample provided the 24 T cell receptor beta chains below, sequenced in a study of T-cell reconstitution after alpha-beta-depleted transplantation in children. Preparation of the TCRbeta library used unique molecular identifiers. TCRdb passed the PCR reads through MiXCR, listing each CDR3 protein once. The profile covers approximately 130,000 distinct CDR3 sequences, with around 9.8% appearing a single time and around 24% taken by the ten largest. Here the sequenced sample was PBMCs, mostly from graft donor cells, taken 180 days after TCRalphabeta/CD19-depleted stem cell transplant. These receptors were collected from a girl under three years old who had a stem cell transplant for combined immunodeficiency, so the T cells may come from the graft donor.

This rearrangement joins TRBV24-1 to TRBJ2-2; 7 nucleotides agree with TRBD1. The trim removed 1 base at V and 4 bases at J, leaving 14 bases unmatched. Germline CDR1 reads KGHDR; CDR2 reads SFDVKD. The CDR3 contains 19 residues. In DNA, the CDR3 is TGTGCCACCAGTGATTTAAGGAGGTCCAGACAGGGAAGCACCGGGGAGCTGTTTTTT. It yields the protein CATSDLRRSRQGSTGELFF.

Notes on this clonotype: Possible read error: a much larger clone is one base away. This CDR3 is CASSPGTLNTGEPFF. CDR3 DNA: TGTGCCAGCAGCCCCGGGACGTTGAACACCGGGGAGCCGTTTTTT. The chain joins TRBV7-2 to TRBJ2-2; either TRBD1 or TRBD2 may fit D (5 bases each). Germline-derived CDR1 and CDR2 are SGHTA and FQGNSA. The CDR3 covers 15 residues.

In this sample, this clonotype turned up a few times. CDR3 in amino acids: CSARDTGKKSPLHF. The CDR3 nucleotides are TGCAGTGCTAGGGACACCGGAAAAAAGTCACCCCTCCACTTT. This chain uses TRBV20-1 with TRBJ1-6; D is perhaps TRBD1 (5 bases). The CDR3 has 14 residues. Trimming stripped 3 bases from V and 10 bases from J, with 16 bases between. Germline V gives CDR1 DFQATT, CDR2 SNEGSKA (reference sequence).

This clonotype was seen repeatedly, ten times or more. CDR3 nucleotide sequence: TGTGCCAGCAGCCAAGGGTCCCTAGCCGGGGACAATGAGCAGTTCTTC. Its translation is CASSQGSLAGDNEQFF. The chain combines TRBV4-2 with TRBJ2-1; TRBD2 might be the D (5 bases). With 1 base removed from V and 5 bases from J, the gap between germline ends came to 15 bases. The CDR3 runs to 16 residues. Germline loops: CDR1 LGHNA, CDR2 YNFKEQ.

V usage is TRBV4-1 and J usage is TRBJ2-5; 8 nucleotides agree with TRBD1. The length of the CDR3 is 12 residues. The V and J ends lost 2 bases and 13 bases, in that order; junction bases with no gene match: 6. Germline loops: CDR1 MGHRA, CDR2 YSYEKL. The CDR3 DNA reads TGCGCCAGCAGCCAAACCGGACAGGGACCGTACTTC. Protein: CASSQTGQGPYF.

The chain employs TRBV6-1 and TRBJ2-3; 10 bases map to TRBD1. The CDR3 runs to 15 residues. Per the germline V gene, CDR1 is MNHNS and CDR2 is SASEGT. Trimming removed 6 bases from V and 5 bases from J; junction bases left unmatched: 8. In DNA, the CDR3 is TGTGCCAGCAGCTTCGGACAGGGGGACGTAGATACGCAGTATTTT. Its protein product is CASSFGQGDVDTQYF.

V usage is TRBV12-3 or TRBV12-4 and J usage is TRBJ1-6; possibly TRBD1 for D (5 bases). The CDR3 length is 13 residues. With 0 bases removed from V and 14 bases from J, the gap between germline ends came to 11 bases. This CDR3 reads CASSLAGLWALHF. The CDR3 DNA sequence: TGTGCCAGCAGTTTAGCGGGACTTTGGGCCCTCCACTTT.

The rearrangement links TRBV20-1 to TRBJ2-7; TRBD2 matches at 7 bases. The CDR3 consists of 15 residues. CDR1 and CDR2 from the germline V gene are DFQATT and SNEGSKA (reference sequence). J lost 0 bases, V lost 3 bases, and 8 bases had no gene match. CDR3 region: CSASSGGRSSYEQYF. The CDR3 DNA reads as TGCAGTGCTAGTTCGGGGGGTCGGAGCTCCTACGAGCAGTACTTC.

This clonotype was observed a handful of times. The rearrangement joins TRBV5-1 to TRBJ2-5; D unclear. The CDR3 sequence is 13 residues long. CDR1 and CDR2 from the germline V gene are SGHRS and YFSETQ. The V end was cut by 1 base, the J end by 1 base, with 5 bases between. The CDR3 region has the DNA TGCGCCAGCAGCTTGAACAGCCAAGAGACCCAGTACTTC. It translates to CASSLNSQETQYF.

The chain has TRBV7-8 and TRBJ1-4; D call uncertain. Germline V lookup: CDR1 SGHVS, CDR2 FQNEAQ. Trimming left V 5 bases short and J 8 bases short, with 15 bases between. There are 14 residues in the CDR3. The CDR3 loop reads CASSRRLFGEKLFF. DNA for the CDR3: TGTGCCAGCAGCCGCAGGCTTTTTGGAGAAAAACTGTTTTTT. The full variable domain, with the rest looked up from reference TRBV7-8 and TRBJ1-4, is GAGVSQSPRYKVAKRGQDVALRCDPISGHVSLFWYQQALGQGPEFLTYFQNEAQLDKSGLPSDRFFAERPEGSVSTLKIQRTQQEDSAVYLCASSRRLFGEKLFFGSGTQLSVL.

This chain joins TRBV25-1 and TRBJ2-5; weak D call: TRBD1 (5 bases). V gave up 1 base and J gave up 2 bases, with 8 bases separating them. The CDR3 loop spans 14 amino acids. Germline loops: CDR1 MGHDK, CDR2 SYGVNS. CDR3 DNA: TGTGCCAGCAGTGAATGGGGCCCACAAGAGACCCAGTACTTC. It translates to CASSEWGPQETQYF.

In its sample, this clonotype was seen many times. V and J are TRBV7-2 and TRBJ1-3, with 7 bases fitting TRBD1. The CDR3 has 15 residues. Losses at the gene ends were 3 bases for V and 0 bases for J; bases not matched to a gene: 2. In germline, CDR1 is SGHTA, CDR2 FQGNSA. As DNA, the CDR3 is TGTGCCAGCAGCTTGACAGGGAGCTCTGGAAACACCATATATTTT. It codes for CASSLTGSSGNTIYF.

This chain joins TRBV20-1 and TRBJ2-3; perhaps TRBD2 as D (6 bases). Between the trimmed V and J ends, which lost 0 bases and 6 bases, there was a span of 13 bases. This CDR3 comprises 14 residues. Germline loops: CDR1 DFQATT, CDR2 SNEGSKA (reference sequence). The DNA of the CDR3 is TGCAGTGCTAGAGATGCCAGCGGGTGGGATACGCAGTATTTT. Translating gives CSARDASGWDTQYF.

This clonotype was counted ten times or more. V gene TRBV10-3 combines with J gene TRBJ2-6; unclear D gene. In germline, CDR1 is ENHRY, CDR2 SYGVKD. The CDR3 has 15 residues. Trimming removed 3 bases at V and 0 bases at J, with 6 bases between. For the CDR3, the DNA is TGTGCCATCAGTGAACAGCACTCTGGGGCCAACGTCCTGACTTTC. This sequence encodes CAISEQHSGANVLTF.

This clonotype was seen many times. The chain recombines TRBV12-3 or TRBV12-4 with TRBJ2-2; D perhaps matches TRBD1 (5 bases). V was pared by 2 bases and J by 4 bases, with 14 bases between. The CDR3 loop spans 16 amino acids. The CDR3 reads CASSLRSGWITGELFF. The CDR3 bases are TGTGCCAGCAGTTTACGGTCAGGGTGGATCACCGGGGAGCTGTTTTTT.

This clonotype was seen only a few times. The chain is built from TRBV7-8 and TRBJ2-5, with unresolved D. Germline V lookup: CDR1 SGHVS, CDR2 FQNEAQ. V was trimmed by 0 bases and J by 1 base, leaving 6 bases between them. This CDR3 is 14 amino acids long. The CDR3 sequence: CASSLARAQETQYF. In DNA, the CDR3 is TGTGCCAGCAGCTTAGCTAGGGCCCAAGAGACCCAGTACTTC.

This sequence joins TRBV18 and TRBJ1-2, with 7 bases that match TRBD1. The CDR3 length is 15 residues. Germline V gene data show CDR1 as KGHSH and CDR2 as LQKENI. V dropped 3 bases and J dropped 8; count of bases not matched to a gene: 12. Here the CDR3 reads CASSPRGQRVGGYTF. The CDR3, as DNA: TGTGCCAGCTCACCCCGGGGACAGCGGGTAGGAGGCTACACCTTC.

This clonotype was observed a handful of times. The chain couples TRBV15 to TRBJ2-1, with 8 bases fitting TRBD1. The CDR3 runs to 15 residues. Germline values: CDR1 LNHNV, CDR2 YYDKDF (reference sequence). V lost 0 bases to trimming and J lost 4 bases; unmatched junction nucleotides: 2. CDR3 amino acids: CATSRDRGPYNEQFF. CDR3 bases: TGTGCCACCAGCAGAGACAGGGGGCCTTACAATGAGCAGTTCTTC.

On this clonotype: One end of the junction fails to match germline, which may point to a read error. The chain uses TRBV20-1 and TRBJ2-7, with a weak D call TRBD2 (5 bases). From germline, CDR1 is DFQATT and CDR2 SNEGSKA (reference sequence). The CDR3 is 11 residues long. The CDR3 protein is CSPSEGYEQYF. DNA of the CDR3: TGCAGTCCTAGTGAGGGCTACGAGCAGTACTTC.

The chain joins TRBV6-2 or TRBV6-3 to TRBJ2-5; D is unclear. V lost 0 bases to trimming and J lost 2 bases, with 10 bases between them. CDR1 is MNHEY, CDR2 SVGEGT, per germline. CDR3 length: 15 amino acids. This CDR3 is CASSYSIRVQETQYF. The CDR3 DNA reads TGTGCCAGCAGTTACTCGATACGGGTTCAAGAGACCCAGTACTTC.

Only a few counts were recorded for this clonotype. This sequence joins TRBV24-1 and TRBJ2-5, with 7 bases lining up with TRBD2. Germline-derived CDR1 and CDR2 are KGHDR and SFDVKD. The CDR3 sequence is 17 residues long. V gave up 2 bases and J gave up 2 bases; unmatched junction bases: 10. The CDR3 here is CATSDWGGPRTQETQYF. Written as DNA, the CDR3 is TGTGCCACCAGTGATTGGGGGGGACCGCGGACGCAAGAGACCCAGTACTTC.

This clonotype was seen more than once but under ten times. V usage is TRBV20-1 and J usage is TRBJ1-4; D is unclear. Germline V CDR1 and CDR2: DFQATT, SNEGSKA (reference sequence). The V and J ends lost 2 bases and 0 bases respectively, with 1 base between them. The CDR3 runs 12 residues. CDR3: CSARTTNEKLFF. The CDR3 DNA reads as TGCAGTGCTAGAACAACTAATGAAAAACTGTTTTTT.

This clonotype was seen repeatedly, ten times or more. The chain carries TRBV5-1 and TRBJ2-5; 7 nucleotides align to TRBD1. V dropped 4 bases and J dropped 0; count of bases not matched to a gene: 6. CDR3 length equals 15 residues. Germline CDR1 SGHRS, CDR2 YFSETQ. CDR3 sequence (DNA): TGCGCCAGCAGCCCCTCGACAGGGTACCAAGAGACCCAGTACTTC. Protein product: CASSPSTGYQETQYF. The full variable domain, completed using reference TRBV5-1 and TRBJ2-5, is KAGVTQTPRYLIKTRGQQVTLSCSPISGHRSVSWYQQTPGQGLQFLFEYFSETQRNKGNFPGRFSGRQFSNSRSEMNVSTLELGDSALYLCASSPSTGYQETQYFGPGTRLLVL.

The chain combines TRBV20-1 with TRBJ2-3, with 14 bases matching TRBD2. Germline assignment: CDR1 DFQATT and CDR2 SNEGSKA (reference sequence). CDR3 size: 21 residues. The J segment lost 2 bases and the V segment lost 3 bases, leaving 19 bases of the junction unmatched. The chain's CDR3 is CSARNTWTSGRPSANTDTQYF. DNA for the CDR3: TGCAGTGCTAGGAATACTTGGACTAGCGGGAGGCCAAGCGCCAACACAGATACGCAGTATTTT.